The following is a TCR beta chain sequence with its context. Its antigen is not known. The data originate from a study of vaccination and CD4 T cells after COVID-19. The assay that was used to sequence DNA from cultured CD4+ T cells was the Oncomine TCR Beta short-read assay. TCRdb reprocessed the PCR reads with MiXCR, giving one entry per CDR3 protein. The sample yields roughly 25,000 distinct CDR3 sequences, roughly two thirds seen once. The J segment lost 6 bases and the V segment lost 6 bases, leaving 7 bases of the junction unmatched. The CDR3 is 13 amino acids. Study-level points and caveats: Data came from relatively few convalescent patients and lacked early post-infection timepoints.

Indicated treatment: approximately 9-day PBMC culture with coronavirus spike peptide pools or control peptides (ViraFEST assay). Wells contained 1.9 million or so PBMCs each, and these were cultured with about 9.2 IU/ml IL-2 and around 10 ug/ml peptide pools. Sequencing was performed on CD4+ T cells from blood, cultured in vitro, taken after SARS-CoV-2 vaccination. The clonotype originates from a human donor who received a COVID-19 vaccine. This chain joins TRBV12-3 or TRBV12-4 and TRBJ1-1; 7 bases are shared with TRBD1. CDR3 in DNA: TGTGCCAGCAGCCTGACAGGGAGCGCTGAAGCTTTCTTT. This encodes CASSLTGSAEAFF.